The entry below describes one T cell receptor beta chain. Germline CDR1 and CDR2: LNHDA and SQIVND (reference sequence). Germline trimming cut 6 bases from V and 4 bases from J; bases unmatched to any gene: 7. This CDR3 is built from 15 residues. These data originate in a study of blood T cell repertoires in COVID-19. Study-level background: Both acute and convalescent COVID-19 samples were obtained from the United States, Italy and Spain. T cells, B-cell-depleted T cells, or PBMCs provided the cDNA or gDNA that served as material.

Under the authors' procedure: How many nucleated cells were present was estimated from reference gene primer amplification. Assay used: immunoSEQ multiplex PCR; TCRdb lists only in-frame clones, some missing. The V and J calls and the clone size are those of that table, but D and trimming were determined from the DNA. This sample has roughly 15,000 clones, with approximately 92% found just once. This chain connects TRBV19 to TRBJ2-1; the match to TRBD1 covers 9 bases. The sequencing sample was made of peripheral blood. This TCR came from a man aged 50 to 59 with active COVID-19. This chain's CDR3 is CASRPGTGMYNEQFF. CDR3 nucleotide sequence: TGTGCCAGTAGACCCGGGACAGGGATGTACAATGAGCAGTTCTTC. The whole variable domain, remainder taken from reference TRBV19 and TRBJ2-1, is DGGITQSPKYLFRKEGQNVTLSCEQNLNHDAMYWYRQDPGQGLRLIYYSQIVNDFQKGDIAEGYSVSREKKESFPLTVTSAQKNPTAFYLCASRPGTGMYNEQFFGPGTRLTVL.